The rows below give T cell receptor beta chains drawn from one sample of a study of early T cells in non-severe SARS-CoV-2 infection. Via MiXCR, TCRdb re-called the 5' RACE reads, giving one row per CDR3 protein. This sample has some 37,000 distinct CDR3 sequences, with more than 8% found just once. Sequenced sample: whole blood. The receptors stem from an adult who was a healthcare worker with PCR-confirmed SARS-CoV-2 infection or an uninfected control (not recorded which). Each CDR3 is given with its conserved first and last residue. D genes are given only for firm matches. The size field is filled for only some rows; it gives once, few, many or a size class.

j_gene	v_gene	d_gene	abundance	CDR3nt	CDR3aa
TRBJ2-6	TRBV5-1	.	many	TGCGCCAGCAGCTTGTTTACGGCAGACTCTGGGGCCAACGTCCTGACTTTC	CASSLFTADSGANVLTF
TRBJ1-6	TRBV7-2	TRBD1	few	TGTGCCAGCAGCGCGACAGGGGGTAAAGATTCACCCCTCCACTTT	CASSATGGKDSPLHF
TRBJ1-1	TRBV3-1	.	many	TGTGCCAGCAGCTGGAGACAGGACCCTGAAGCTTTCTTT	CASSWRQDPEAFF
TRBJ2-7	TRBV20-1	TRBD2	few	TGCAGTGCTAGAGCCCCGGGACTACAAACAACCTACGAGCAGTACTTC	CSARAPGLQTTYEQYF
TRBJ2-7	TRBV12-3/TRBV12-4	.	many	TGTGCCAGCACCAAACAGGGTTCCTCCTACGAGCAGTACTTC	CASTKQGSSYEQYF
TRBJ2-3	TRBV29-1	TRBD2	.	TGCAGCGTTGACGTGTCTAGCGGGGGGGTCACAGATACGCAGTATTTT	CSVDVSSGGVTDTQYF
TRBJ2-5	TRBV11-2	.	many	TGTGCCAGCAGCTTATTTGGCCGGGAGACCCAGTACTTC	CASSLFGRETQYF
TRBJ1-4	TRBV27	TRBD1	many	TGTGCCAGCAGACGGGACAGAGTTGAAAAACTGTTTTTT	CASRRDRVEKLFF
TRBJ2-1	TRBV12-3/TRBV12-4	.	medium-sized	TGTGCCAGCAGTTTTCTTGCACGATCGAGGGGGGATGAGCAGTTCTTC	CASSFLARSRGDEQFF
TRBJ2-5	TRBV7-9	.	many	TGTGCCAGCAGCTTTGGTGAGACCCAGTACTTC	CASSFGETQYF
TRBJ2-7	TRBV4-3	TRBD1	few	TGCGCCAGCAGCCAGTATGGACAGGGGGCGTCCCCGAAGTACGAGCAGTACTTC	CASSQYGQGASPKYEQYF
TRBJ1-2	TRBV20-1	.	many	TGCAGTGCTAGAGATCCCCTCGAGGGATACTATGGCTACACCTTC	CSARDPLEGYYGYTF
TRBJ1-5	TRBV27	.	.	TGTGCCAGCAGTTATGAGGGGCTGGGCAATCAGCCCCAGCATTTT	CASSYEGLGNQPQHF
TRBJ2-1	TRBV5-8	.	many	TGTGCCAGCAGCCCGGACGGAAACAATGAGCAGTTCTTC	CASSPDGNNEQFF
TRBJ1-6	TRBV5-5	.	few	TGTGCCGTTTCTAGGGACCCGATAAATTCACCCCTCCACTTT	CAVSRDPINSPLHF
TRBJ1-3	TRBV9	.	.	TGTGCCAGCAGCCCGGGGTCCTACTCTGGAAACACCATATATTTT	CASSPGSYSGNTIYF
TRBJ2-3	TRBV20-1	.	many	TGCAGTGCTAGGAGGTCTGATACGCAGTATTTT	CSARRSDTQYF
TRBJ1-1	TRBV6-2/TRBV6-3	TRBD1	.	TGTGCCAGCAGTTGGACAGGGGGGAACACTGAAGCTTTCTTT	CASSWTGGNTEAFF
TRBJ2-5	TRBV29-1	.	.	TGCAGCGTTGCCCAGGGCGAGACCCAGTACTTC	CSVAQGETQYF
TRBJ1-6	TRBV7-3	.	many	TGTGCCAGCAGCAAAGAAGGCCATTCACCCCTCCACTTT	CASSKEGHSPLHF
TRBJ1-1	TRBV5-4	TRBD1	many	TGTGCCAGCAACCAGGGGGCGAACACTGAAGCTTTCTTT	CASNQGANTEAFF
TRBJ2-4	TRBV5-1	.	once	TGCGCCAGCAGCCCTGGTACAGCCACAAACATTCAGTACTTC	CASSPGTATNIQYF
TRBJ2-3	TRBV14	.	few	TGTGCCAGCAGCCAAGGGGTTAGCCGCACAGATACGCAGTATTTT	CASSQGVSRTDTQYF
TRBJ2-2	TRBV18	TRBD2	many	TGTGCCAGCTCACCACAAATTTGGACTAGTGTTCCCGGGGAGCTGTTTTTT	CASSPQIWTSVPGELFF
TRBJ2-5	TRBV5-1	.	few	TGCGCCAGCAGCTTGATAGGGAAAGAGACCCAGTACTTC	CASSLIGKETQYF
TRBJ2-4	TRBV27	TRBD2	many	TGTGCCAGCAGTCAATGGGGACTAGCGGGGGAAGGCAAAAACATTCAGTACTTC	CASSQWGLAGEGKNIQYF
TRBJ2-7	TRBV5-1	.	.	TGCGCCAGCAGCTTGTTGGGGGTCGCTGAGCAGTACTTC	CASSLLGVAEQYF
TRBJ2-3	TRBV11-2	.	few	TGTGCCAGCAGCTTTGACGGGGTCGGCACAGATACGCAGTATTTT	CASSFDGVGTDTQYF
TRBJ1-2	TRBV3-1	.	many	TGTGCCAGCAGCAACGGACAGATTGGCTACACCTTC	CASSNGQIGYTF
TRBJ1-5	TRBV25-1	.	.	TGTGCCAGCAGCTCAGGAGGGCTATATCAGCCCCAGCATTTT	CASSSGGLYQPQHF
TRBJ1-1	TRBV20-1	.	.	TGCAGTGCTTCTCGGACGGCTGACACTGAAGCTTTCTTT	CSASRTADTEAFF
TRBJ1-6	TRBV5-4	.	few	TGTGCCAGCAGCTCGTTACCATCCGGGGACCTTAGTTCCAATAATTCACCCCTCCACTTT	CASSSLPSGDLSSNNSPLHF
TRBJ2-3	TRBV7-3	TRBD2	few	TGTGCCAGCAGCTTTAGGGACTACACAGATACGCAGTATTTT	CASSFRDYTDTQYF
TRBJ2-5	TRBV12-3/TRBV12-4	.	.	TGTGCCAGCAGTTTTGGTACTAGCAGAAAAGAGACCCAGTACTTC	CASSFGTSRKETQYF
TRBJ1-6	TRBV7-8	.	.	TGTGCCAGCAGCTTACCCCCTCGGTCCTATAATTCACCCCTCCACTTT	CASSLPPRSYNSPLHF
TRBJ2-5	TRBV11-2	.	many	TGTGCCAGCAGCCGATCCGGTGGACAAGAGACCCAGTACTTC	CASSRSGGQETQYF
TRBJ1-1	TRBV29-1	.	many	TGCAGCGTTGCAAGAACTAGGAACACTGAAGCTTTCTTT	CSVARTRNTEAFF
TRBJ2-1	TRBV7-7	TRBD2	many	TGTGCCAGCAGCAGGGGACTAGCGGGGATAAATGAGCAGTTCTTC	CASSRGLAGINEQFF
TRBJ1-1	TRBV14	.	.	TGTGCCAGCAGCCCCCTGATGGTCGGGGGCGGCACTGAAGCTTTCTTT	CASSPLMVGGGTEAFF
TRBJ2-1	TRBV6-2/TRBV6-3	TRBD2	many	TGTGCCAGCACCTCCGGGGGGAGACTAGCTTACAATGAGCAGTTCTTC	CASTSGGRLAYNEQFF
TRBJ1-2	TRBV13	.	many	TGTGCCAGCAGCTTAGGAGGACCTGACCGAGGCTACACCTTC	CASSLGGPDRGYTF
TRBJ1-1	TRBV10-2	TRBD1	.	TGCGCCAGCATGACAGGGAGGGCGCCGGACACTGAAGCTTTCTTT	CASMTGRAPDTEAFF
TRBJ2-7	TRBV20-1	TRBD1	many	TGCAGTGCTGAAAGGACAGGGAAAAACTACGAGCAGTACTTC	CSAERTGKNYEQYF
TRBJ2-5	TRBV9	.	.	TGTGCCAGCAGCGTAGGGACGGGTCTGAAGACCCAGTACTTC	CASSVGTGLKTQYF
TRBJ1-4	TRBV4-2	.	medium-sized	TGTGCCAGCAGCCAAGATCCCGTGCTAGGGGCTAATGAAAAACTGTTTTTT	CASSQDPVLGANEKLFF
TRBJ2-1	TRBV5-1	.	many	TGCGCCAGCAGCTTGGGCAATGAGCAGTTCTTC	CASSLGNEQFF
TRBJ1-5	TRBV7-2	TRBD1	few	TGTGCCAGCAGTCGAGGACAGGGGGCGATACAGCCCCAGCATTTT	CASSRGQGAIQPQHF
TRBJ2-1	TRBV19	TRBD2	few	TGTGCCAGTCGACTAGCGGGGAGATACAATGAGCAGTTCTTC	CASRLAGRYNEQFF
TRBJ1-2	TRBV29-1	.	many	TGCAGCGCAGGACAGACCTTCTACACCTTC	CSAGQTFYTF
TRBJ1-1	TRBV12-3/TRBV12-4	.	many	TGTGCCAGCAGGGATACACGCGACACTGAAGCTTTCTTT	CASRDTRDTEAFF
TRBJ2-3	TRBV7-9	.	many	TGTGCCAGCAGCTCAGGGGCCTGGGAGGCAGATACGCAGTATTTT	CASSSGAWEADTQYF
TRBJ1-1	TRBV7-2	.	.	TGTGCCAGCAGCTTCCGACAGAACACTGAAGCTTTCTTT	CASSFRQNTEAFF
TRBJ2-7	TRBV28	.	many	TGTGCCAGCAGACCCCTAGCCACCTACGAGCAGTACTTC	CASRPLATYEQYF
TRBJ1-1	TRBV3-1	.	many	TGTGCCAGCAGCCAACAAGGGCGACGTGAAGCTTTCTTT	CASSQQGRREAFF